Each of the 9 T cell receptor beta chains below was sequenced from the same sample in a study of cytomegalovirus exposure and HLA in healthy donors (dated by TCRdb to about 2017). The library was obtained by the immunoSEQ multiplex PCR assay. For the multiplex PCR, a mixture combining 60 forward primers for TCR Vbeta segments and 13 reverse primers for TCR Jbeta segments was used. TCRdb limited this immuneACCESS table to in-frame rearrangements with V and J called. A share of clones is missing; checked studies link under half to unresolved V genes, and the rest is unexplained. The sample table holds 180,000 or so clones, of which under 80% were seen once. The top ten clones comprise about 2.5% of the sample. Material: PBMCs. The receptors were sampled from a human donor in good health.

The CDR3 DNA reads TGCACCAGCAGCCAAGATGCGGTGGCGGGGGTGGTCAAAAACATTCAGTACTTC. It is translated as CTSSQDAVAGVVKNIQYF. The chain employs TRBV1 and TRBJ2-4; no check of the table's D call, TRBD2, against the DNA was made. TRBV1 constitutes a pseudogene. This CDR3 has 18 residues.

The CDR3 nucleotides are TGTGCCAGTAGAGGCCTAGCGGGGCAAAGCTCCTACAATGAGCAGTTCTTC. This encodes CASRGLAGQSSYNEQFF. The chain combines TRBV19 with TRBJ2-1; the match to TRBD2 covers 9 bases. This CDR3 has 17 residues. The V and J ends lost 6 bases and 0 bases, in that order; junction bases with no gene match: 9. The V gene's germline CDR1 is LNHDA and CDR2 SQIVND (reference sequence).

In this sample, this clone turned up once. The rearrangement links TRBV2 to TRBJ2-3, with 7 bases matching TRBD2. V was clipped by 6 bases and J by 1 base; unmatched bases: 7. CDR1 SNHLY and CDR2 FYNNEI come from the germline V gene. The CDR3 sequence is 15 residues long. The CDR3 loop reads CASSRGVQRTDTQYF. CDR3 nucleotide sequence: TGTGCCAGCAGCCGGGGGGTGCAACGCACAGATACGCAGTATTTT.

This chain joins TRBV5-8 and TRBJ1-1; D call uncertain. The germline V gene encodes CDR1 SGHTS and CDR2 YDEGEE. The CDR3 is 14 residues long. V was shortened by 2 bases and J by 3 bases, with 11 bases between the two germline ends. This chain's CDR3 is CASSFRGRDTEAFF. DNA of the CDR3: TGTGCCAGCAGCTTTCGAGGGAGAGACACTGAAGCTTTCTTT.

DNA of the CDR3: TGTGCCAGTAGTCCCTCGGGTGACGAGCAGTACTTC. This gives the protein CASSPSGDEQYF. The V call is TRBV19, the J call TRBJ2-7, with D uncertain. Germline assignment: CDR1 LNHDA and CDR2 SQIVND (reference sequence). The CDR3 loop spans 12 amino acids. The germline V and J ends were trimmed by 5 bases and 5 bases, with 10 bases remaining between them.

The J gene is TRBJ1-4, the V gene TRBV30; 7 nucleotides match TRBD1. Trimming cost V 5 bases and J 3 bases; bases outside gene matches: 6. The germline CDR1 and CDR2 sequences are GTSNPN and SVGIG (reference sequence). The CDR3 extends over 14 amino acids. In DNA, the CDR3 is TGTGCCTGGGCGCAGGGGGTTGCTAATGAAAAACTGTTTTTT. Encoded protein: CAWAQGVANEKLFF.

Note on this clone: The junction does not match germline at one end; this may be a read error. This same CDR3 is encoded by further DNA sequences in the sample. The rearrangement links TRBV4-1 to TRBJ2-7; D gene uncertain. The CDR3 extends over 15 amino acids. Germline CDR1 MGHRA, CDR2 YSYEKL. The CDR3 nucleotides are TGCGCCAGCAGCCAAGATCCGGGTAGCACCTACGAGCAGTATTTC. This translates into CASSQDPGSTYEQYF.

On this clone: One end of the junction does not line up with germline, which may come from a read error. The CDR3 region is CSSSFPTGSPSGANVLTF. The CDR3 nucleotides are TGTTCCAGCAGCTTCCCCACAGGGTCCCCCTCTGGGGCCAACGTCCTGACTTTC. This rearrangement joins TRBV7-9 to TRBJ2-6; D may be TRBD1 (6 bases). CDR1 and CDR2 (germline): SEHNR, FQNEAQ (reference sequence). This CDR3 contains 18 residues.

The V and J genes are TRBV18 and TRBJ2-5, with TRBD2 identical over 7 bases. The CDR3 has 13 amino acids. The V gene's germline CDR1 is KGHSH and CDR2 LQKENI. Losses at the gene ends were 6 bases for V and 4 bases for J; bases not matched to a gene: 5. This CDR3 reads CASSPGLGETQYF. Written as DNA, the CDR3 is TGTGCCAGCTCTCCTGGACTAGGAGAGACCCAGTACTTC. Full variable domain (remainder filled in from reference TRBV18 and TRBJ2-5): NAGVMQNPRHLVRRRGQEARLRCSPMKGHSHVYWYRQLPEEGLKFMVYLQKENIIDESGMPKERFSAEFPKEGPSILRIQQVVRGDSAAYFCASSPGLGETQYFGPGTRLLVL.